This T cell receptor (beta chain) was sequenced during a study of beta chain features in type 1 diabetes. Study results and caveats: There was a moderate but significant shortening of TCRB CDR3s in all four CD4+ subsets of Type 1 diabetes patients. Compared with healthy donors, patients appeared to share more similar naive, central memory and regulatory TCRB repertoires.

This clone came up a few times. Its antigen is undetermined. This sample also contains other DNA sequences that code for the same CDR3. Markers CD45RO/CCR7/CD25/CD127/CD95/CD27 served to sort CD4+ naive, central memory, regulatory and stem cell-like memory cells. Germline lookup yields CDR1 GTSNPN and CDR2 SVGIG (reference sequence). The CDR3 spans 14 residues. V shed 0 bases and J shed 4 bases, with 12 bases lying between them. Isolated RNA was reverse transcribed in full, so expressed TCRB transcripts were sequenced. TCRdb keeps only in-frame clones here, not all; method: immunoSEQ multiplex PCR. The repertoire holds about 470,000 clones, 25% to 35% seen once, with about 0.06% in the top ten.

The chain combines TRBV30 with TRBJ1-1, with D possibly matching TRBD1 (6 bases). Source material: naive CD4+ T cells from blood. This receptor was taken from a man aged 18 to 29 in good health. CDR3 amino acids: CAWSVRQGGTEAFF. As DNA, the CDR3 is TGTGCCTGGAGTGTACGTCAAGGGGGCACTGAAGCTTTCTTT. The full variable domain, its missing parts supplied by reference TRBV30 and TRBJ1-1, is SQTIHQWPATLVQPVGSPLSLECTVEGTSNPNLYWYRQAAGRGLQLLFYSVGIGQISSEVPQNLSASRPQDRQFILSSKKLLLSDSGFYLCAWSVRQGGTEAFFGQGTRLTVV.